These 6 T cell receptor beta chains were all obtained from the same sample, sequenced in a study of T-cell reconstitution after alpha-beta-depleted transplantation in children. Preparation of the TCRbeta library involved a method that used unique molecular identifiers. In TCRdb, the PCR reads were re-called with MiXCR into one record per CDR3 protein. The sample records 450,000 to 600,000 distinct CDR3 sequences, around 18% being singletons. Specimen: PBMCs from the stem cell graft donor, collected from the stem cell graft. These receptor sequences come from a human donor who donated a stem cell graft to a child with acute lymphoblastic leukemia.

This clonotype has just a few counts. The chain combines TRBV27 with TRBJ2-3, with 8 bases fitting TRBD1. The CDR3 consists of 15 residues. V shed 3 bases, J shed 4 bases, and the junction held 6 bases outside the gene matches. In germline, CDR1 is MNHEY, CDR2 SMNVEV (reference sequence). The CDR3 DNA sequence: TGTGCCAGCAGTTTGGGCAGGGGGCTCTCAGATACGCAGTATTTT. It yields the protein CASSLGRGLSDTQYF.

This clonotype occurred a few times. The rearrangement joins TRBV20-1 to TRBJ1-1; the D is unclear. The germline V gene has CDR1 DFQATT and CDR2 SNEGSKA (reference sequence). The CDR3 has 14 residues. Trimming took off 6 bases at V and 1 base at J, with 15 bases between the two ends. DNA of the CDR3: TGCAGTGCCTTTCGCTCAGGAGAGAACACTGAAGCTTTCTTT. It codes for CSAFRSGENTEAFF.

The chain carries TRBV18 and TRBJ1-4; 7 nucleotides line up with TRBD1. V lost 0 bases to trimming and J lost 7 bases; unmatched junction nucleotides: 8. Germline CDR1 KGHSH, CDR2 LQKENI. The CDR3 has 16 amino acids. DNA for the CDR3: TGTGCCAGCTCACCACCCGTCCAGGGGGAGGGTGAAAAACTGTTTTTT. The encoded protein is CASSPPVQGEGEKLFF.

This clonotype was seen repeatedly, ten times or more. The chain uses TRBV20-1 and TRBJ1-1, with unresolved D. This CDR3 region has 12 residues. The V end was cut by 7 bases, the J end by 3 bases, with 12 bases between. Germline CDR1 is DFQATT and CDR2 is SNEGSKA (reference sequence). CDR3 residues: CSVKLGDTEAFF. CDR3 sequence (DNA): TGCAGTGTTAAACTTGGGGACACTGAAGCTTTCTTT.

The table lists this clonotype with a few counts. CDR3 sequence (DNA): TGCAGTGCTAGAGAGGCCAGCGGCTATGGCTACACCTTC. Its protein is CSAREASGYGYTF. The chain has TRBV20-1 and TRBJ1-2; unclear D gene. Germline values: CDR1 DFQATT, CDR2 SNEGSKA (reference sequence). CDR3 length: 13 residues. Between the trimmed V and J ends, which lost 0 bases and 4 bases, there was a span of 9 bases.

The V gene is TRBV7-9, the J gene TRBJ2-3; D gene uncertain. Trimming left V 4 bases short and J 2 bases short, with 7 bases between. The length of the CDR3 is 13 residues. Germline loops: CDR1 SEHNR, CDR2 FQNEAQ (reference sequence). The CDR3 coding sequence is TGTGCCAGCAGCTCCGTAAACACAGATACGCAGTATTTT. Protein sequence: CASSSVNTDTQYF.